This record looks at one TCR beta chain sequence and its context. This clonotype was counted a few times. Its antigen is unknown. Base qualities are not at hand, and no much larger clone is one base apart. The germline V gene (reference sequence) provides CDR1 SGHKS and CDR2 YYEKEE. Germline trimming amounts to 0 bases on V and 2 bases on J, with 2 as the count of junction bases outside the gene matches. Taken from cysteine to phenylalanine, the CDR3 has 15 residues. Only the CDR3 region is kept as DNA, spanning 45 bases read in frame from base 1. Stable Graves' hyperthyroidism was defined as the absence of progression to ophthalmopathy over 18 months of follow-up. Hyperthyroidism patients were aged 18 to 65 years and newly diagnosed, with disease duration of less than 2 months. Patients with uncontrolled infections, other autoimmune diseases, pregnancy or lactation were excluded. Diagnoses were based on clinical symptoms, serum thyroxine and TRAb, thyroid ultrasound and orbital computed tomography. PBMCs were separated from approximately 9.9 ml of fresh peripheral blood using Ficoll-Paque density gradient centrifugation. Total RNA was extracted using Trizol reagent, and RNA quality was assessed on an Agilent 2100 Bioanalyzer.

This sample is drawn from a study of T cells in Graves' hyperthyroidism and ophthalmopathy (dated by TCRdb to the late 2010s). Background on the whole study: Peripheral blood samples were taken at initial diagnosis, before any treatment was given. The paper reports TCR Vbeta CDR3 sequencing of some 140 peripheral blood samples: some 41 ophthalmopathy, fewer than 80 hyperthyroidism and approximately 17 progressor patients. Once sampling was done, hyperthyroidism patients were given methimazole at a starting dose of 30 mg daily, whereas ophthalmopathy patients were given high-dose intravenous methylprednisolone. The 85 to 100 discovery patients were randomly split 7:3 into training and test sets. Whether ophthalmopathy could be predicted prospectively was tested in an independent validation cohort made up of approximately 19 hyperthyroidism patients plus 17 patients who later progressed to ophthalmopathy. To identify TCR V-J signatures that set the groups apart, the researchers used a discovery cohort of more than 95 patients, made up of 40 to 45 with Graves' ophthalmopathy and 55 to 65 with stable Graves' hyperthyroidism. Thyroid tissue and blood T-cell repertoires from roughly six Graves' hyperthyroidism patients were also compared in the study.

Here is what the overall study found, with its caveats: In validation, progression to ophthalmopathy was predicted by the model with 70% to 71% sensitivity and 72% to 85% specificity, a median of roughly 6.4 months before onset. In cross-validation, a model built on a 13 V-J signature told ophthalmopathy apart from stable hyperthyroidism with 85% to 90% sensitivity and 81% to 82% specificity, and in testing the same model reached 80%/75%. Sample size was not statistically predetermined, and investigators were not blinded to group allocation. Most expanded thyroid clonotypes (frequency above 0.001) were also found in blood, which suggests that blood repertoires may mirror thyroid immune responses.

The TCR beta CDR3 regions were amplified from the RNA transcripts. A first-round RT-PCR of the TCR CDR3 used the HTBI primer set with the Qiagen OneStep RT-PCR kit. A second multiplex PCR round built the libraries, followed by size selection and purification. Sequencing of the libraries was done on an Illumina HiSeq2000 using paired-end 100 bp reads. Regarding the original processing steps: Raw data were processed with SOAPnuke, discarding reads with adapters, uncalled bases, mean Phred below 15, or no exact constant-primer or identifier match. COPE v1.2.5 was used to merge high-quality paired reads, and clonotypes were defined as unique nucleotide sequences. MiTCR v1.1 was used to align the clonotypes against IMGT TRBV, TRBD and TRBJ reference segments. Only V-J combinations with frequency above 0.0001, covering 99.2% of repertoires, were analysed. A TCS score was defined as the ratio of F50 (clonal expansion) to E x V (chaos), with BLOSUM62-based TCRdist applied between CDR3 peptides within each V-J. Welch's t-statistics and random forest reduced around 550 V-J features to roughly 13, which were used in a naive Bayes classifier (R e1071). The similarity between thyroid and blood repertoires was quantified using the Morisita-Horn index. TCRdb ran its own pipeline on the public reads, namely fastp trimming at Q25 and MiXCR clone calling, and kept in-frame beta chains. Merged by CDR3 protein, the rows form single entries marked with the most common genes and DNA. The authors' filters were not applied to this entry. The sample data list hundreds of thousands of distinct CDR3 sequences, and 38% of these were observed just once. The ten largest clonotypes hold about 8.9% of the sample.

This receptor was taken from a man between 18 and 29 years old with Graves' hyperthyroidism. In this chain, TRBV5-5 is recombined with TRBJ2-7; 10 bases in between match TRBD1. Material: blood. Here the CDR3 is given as CASSLEDRGTYEQYF. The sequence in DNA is TGTGCCAGCAGCTTGGAGGACAGGGGGACCTACGAGCAGTACTTC.